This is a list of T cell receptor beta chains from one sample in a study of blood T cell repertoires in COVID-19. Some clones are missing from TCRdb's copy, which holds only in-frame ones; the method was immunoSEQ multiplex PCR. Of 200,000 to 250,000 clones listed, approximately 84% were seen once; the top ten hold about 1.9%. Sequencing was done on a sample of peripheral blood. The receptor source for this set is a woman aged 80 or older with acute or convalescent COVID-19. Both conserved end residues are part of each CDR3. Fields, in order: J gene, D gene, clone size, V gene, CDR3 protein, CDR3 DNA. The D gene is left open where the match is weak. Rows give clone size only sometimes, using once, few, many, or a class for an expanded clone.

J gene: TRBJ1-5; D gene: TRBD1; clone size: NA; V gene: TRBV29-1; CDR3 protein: CSVGPPLQGPPMSNQPQHF; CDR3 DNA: TGCAGCGTTGGCCCGCCTCTACAGGGGCCCCCTATGAGCAATCAGCCCCAGCATTTT
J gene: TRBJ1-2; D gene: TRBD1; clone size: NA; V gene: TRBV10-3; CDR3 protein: CAISSDRVYGYTF; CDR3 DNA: TGTGCCATCAGTAGCGACAGGGTCTATGGCTACACCTTC
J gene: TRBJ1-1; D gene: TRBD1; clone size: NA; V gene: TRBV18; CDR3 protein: CASSPTGGLNTEAFF; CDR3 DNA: TGTGCCAGCTCACCAACAGGGGGGCTGAACACTGAAGCTTTCTTT
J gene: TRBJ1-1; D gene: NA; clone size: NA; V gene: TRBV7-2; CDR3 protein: CASSLAQGKSEAFF; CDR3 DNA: TGTGCCAGCAGCTTAGCACAGGGAAAGTCTGAAGCTTTCTTT
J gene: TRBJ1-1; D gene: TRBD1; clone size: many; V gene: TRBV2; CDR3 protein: CASRAQGALITEAFF; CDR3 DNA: TGTGCCAGCAGGGCACAGGGGGCTCTAATAACTGAAGCTTTCTTT
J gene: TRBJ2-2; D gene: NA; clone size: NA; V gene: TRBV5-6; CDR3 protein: CASSLAVGVDTGELFF; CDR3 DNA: TGTGCCAGCAGCTTGGCCGTAGGGGTGGACACCGGGGAGCTGTTTTTT
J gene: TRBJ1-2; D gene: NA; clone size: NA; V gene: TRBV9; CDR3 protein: CASSVDAGPYGYTF; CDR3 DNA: TGTGCCAGCAGCGTAGATGCGGGACCCTATGGCTACACCTTC
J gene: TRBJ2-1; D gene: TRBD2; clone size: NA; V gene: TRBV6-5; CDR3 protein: CASSRLAGWNEQFF; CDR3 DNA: TGTGCCAGCAGCCGACTAGCGGGCTGGAATGAGCAGTTCTTC
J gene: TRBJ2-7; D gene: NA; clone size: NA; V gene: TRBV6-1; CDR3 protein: CASSELGLARFEQYF; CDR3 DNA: TGTGCCAGCAGTGAATTGGGTCTAGCAAGGTTCGAGCAGTACTTC
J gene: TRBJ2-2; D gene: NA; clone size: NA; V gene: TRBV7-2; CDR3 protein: CASSLWGGGTTGELFF; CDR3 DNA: TGTGCCAGCAGCTTATGGGGCGGCGGTACCACCGGGGAGCTGTTTTTT
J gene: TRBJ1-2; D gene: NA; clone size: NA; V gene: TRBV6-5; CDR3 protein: CASRYDGNYGYTF; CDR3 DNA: TGTGCCAGCAGATATGACGGGAACTATGGCTACACCTTC
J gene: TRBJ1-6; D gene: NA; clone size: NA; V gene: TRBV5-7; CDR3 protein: CASRTSIRGNSPLHF; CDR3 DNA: TGTGCCAGCAGGACCTCCATTCGGGGTAATTCACCCCTCCACTTT
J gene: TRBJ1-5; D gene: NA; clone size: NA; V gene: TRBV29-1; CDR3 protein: CSRNFPVCPPHQPQHF; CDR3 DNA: TGCAGCCGAAATTTCCCAGTATGCCCTCCACATCAGCCCCAGCATTTT
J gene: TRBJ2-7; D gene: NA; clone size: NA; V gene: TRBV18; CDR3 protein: CASSPPLGGAGGYEQYF; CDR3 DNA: TGTGCCAGCTCACCACCGTTGGGGGGGGCGGGCGGCTACGAGCAGTACTTC